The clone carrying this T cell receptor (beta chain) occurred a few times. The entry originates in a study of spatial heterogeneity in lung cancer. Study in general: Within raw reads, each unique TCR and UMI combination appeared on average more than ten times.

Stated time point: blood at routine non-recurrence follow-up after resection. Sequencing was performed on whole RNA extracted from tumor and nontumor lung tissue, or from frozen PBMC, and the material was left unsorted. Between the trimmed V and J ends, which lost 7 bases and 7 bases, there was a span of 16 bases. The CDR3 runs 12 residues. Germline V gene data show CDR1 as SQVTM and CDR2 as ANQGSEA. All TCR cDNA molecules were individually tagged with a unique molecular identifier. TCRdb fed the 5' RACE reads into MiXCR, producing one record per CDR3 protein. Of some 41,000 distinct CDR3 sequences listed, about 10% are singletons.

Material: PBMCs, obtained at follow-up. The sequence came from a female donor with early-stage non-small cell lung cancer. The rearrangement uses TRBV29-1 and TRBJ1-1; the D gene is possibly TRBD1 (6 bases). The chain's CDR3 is CSGLTGGNEAFF. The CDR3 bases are TGCAGCGGTCTGACAGGTGGCAATGAAGCTTTCTTT.